The 25 T cell receptor beta chains presented below share a single source sample, sequenced in a study of cytomegalovirus exposure and HLA in healthy donors. The PCR was carried out with 60 Vbeta primers and 13 Jbeta primers. Profiled with immunoSEQ multiplex PCR; TCRdb holds only in-frame clones, not every one. The table lists some 190,000 clones, about 77% of them singletons, with approximately 5% in the top ten. Sequences were obtained from PBMCs. These receptors came from a man aged 30-40 years in good health and CMV-seropositive.

The rearrangement links TRBV9 to TRBJ2-7, with no clear D. From germline, CDR1 is SGDLS and CDR2 YYNGEE. The CDR3 totals 14 residues. Trimming removed 0 bases at V and 1 base at J, with 8 bases between. CDR3 residues: CASSVDTLSYEQYF. CDR3 DNA sequence: TGTGCCAGCAGCGTAGATACTTTATCCTACGAGCAGTACTTC.

This chain uses TRBV28 with TRBJ1-2, with a possible D match to TRBD1 (6 bases). Trimming stripped 8 bases from V and 4 bases from J, with 23 bases between. CDR1 and CDR2 (germline): MDHEN, SYDVKM. The CDR3 loop spans 16 amino acids. CDR3 residues: CASHTLGTFLGYGYTF. In nucleotides, the CDR3 is TGTGCCAGCCACACTCTAGGGACATTTCTGGGCTATGGCTACACCTTC.

This clone was detected only once. This chain joins TRBV27 and TRBJ2-1; a possible D gene is TRBD2 (6 bases). Germline V gene lookup returns CDR1 MNHEY and CDR2 SMNVEV (reference sequence). The CDR3 consists of 16 residues. V dropped 5 bases and J dropped 1 base, with 15 bases sitting between them. The CDR3 spells CASSASLGGSYNEQFF. DNA of the CDR3: TGTGCCAGCAGTGCATCCTTGGGGGGTTCCTACAATGAGCAGTTCTTC.

The rearrangement joins TRBV4-1 to TRBJ2-5; D remains ambiguous. The CDR3 sequence is 14 residues long. CDR1 is MGHRA, CDR2 YSYEKL, per germline. The germline V and J ends were trimmed by 0 bases and 1 base, with 6 bases remaining between them. The CDR3 DNA reads TGCGCCAGCAGCCAAGATCGGGTCCAAGAGACCCAGTACTTC. Its protein is CASSQDRVQETQYF.

This clone was seen more than once but under ten times. The rearrangement uses TRBV6-1 and TRBJ2-3; 7 bases agree with TRBD1. Looked up from germline, CDR1 is MNHNS and CDR2 is SASEGT. Trimming at V came to 7 bases and at J to 7 bases, leaving 8 bases not matched to a gene. The CDR3 covers 13 residues. The CDR3: CASIRGQGYTQYF. CDR3 DNA sequence: TGTGCCAGCATAAGGGGGCAGGGTTATACGCAGTATTTT.

This clone came up a few times. V usage is TRBV7-2 and J usage is TRBJ1-3, with a weak D call TRBD1 (6 bases). The CDR3 sequence is 14 residues long. V was trimmed by 6 bases and J by 3 bases, leaving 12 bases between them. CDR1 is SGHTA and CDR2 is FQGNSA in the germline V gene. CDR3 protein: CASRSTGGGNTIYF. The CDR3 bases are TGTGCCAGCAGATCGACAGGTGGTGGAAACACCATATATTTT.

The rearrangement links TRBV5-1 to TRBJ1-5; the match to TRBD1 covers 7 bases. V shed 5 bases, J shed 5 bases, and the junction held 13 bases outside the gene matches. The germline gives CDR1 SGHRS, CDR2 YFSETQ. The CDR3 covers 16 residues. The CDR3 DNA sequence: TGCGCCAGCAGGAGGGATCCGACAGGGCCCCATCAGCCCCAGCATTTT. It yields the protein CASRRDPTGPHQPQHF.

This clone appeared a few times. V usage is TRBV15 and J usage is TRBJ2-7; maybe TRBD2 (6 bases). V lost 3 bases, J lost 6 bases, and 15 bases lay in between. The CDR3 sequence is 14 residues long. Germline V gene lookup returns CDR1 LNHNV and CDR2 YYDKDF (reference sequence). This CDR3 reads CATSSPGDSREQYF. In DNA form, the CDR3 reads TGTGCCACCAGCAGTCCCGGGGACTCGCGCGAGCAGTACTTC.

This clone was detected only a few times. The chain joins TRBV6-4 to TRBJ2-3; 10 nucleotides align to TRBD2. Trimming cost V 3 bases and J 0 bases; bases outside gene matches: 0. CDR3 length equals 15 residues. Germline V gives CDR1 MRHNA, CDR2 SNTAGT. The CDR3 DNA sequence: TGTGCCAGCAGTGAACTAGCGGGGAGCACAGATACGCAGTATTTT. Translating gives CASSELAGSTDTQYF.

The rearrangement links TRBV28 to TRBJ2-7; D possibly corresponds to TRBD2 (6 bases). The CDR3 extends over 12 amino acids. Looked up from germline, CDR1 is MDHEN and CDR2 is SYDVKM. V lost 6 bases and J lost 2, with 8 bases in between. The CDR3 spells CASSGGTYEQYF. DNA for the CDR3: TGTGCCAGCAGCGGCGGGACCTACGAGCAGTACTTC.

The rearrangement uses TRBV15 and TRBJ2-3; perhaps TRBD2 as D (6 bases). Trimming pared 3 bases from V and 5 bases from J, leaving 15 bases between. The CDR3 totals 15 residues. From germline, CDR1 is LNHNV and CDR2 YYDKDF (reference sequence). The CDR3, as DNA: TGTGCCACCAGCAGCGAACTCGGGAGCCAAGATACGCAGTATTTT. It is translated as CATSSELGSQDTQYF.

V usage is TRBV29-1 and J usage is TRBJ2-2; TRBD2 agrees at 7 bases. The CDR3 extends over 12 amino acids. The germline V gene encodes CDR1 SQVTM and CDR2 ANQGSEA. Germline trimming cut 3 bases from V and 5 bases from J; bases unmatched to any gene: 0. The CDR3 region is CSVEGGTGELFF. In DNA, the CDR3 is TGCAGCGTTGAGGGGGGGACCGGGGAGCTGTTTTTT.

V usage is TRBV28 and J usage is TRBJ2-7; a weak D match, TRBD2 (5 bases). CDR3 length equals 14 residues. CDR1 MDHEN and CDR2 SYDVKM come from the germline V gene. The ends were cut back, 2 bases at V and 0 bases at J, with 8 bases in the middle. The CDR3 region has the DNA TGTGCCAGCAGTTTAGCGGGTCCCTCCTACGAGCAGTACTTC. Translated: CASSLAGPSYEQYF.

The CDR3 DNA is TGTGCCAGCAGCCAAAGACTAGCGGACACAGATACGCAGTATTTT. As protein: CASSQRLADTDTQYF. The V and J genes are TRBV7-9 and TRBJ2-3; TRBD2 matches at 9 bases. CDR1 and CDR2 from the germline V gene are SEHNR and FQNEAQ (reference sequence). The CDR3 loop spans 15 amino acids. Trimming cost V 5 bases and J 2 bases; bases outside gene matches: 5.

V usage is TRBV27 and J usage is TRBJ1-2, with D maybe TRBD1 (6 bases). Germline V gene lookup returns CDR1 MNHEY and CDR2 SMNVEV (reference sequence). This CDR3 is built from 15 residues. The V gene lost 4 bases and the J gene lost 8 bases, with 20 bases spanning the gap. In DNA, the CDR3 is TGTGCCAGCAGTTCCCATGATAGGGGACACGGCGGCTACACCTTC. Translated: CASSSHDRGHGGYTF.

This clone has a single count. The chain is built from TRBV10-3 and TRBJ1-1; the D gene is possibly TRBD1 (5 bases). Trimming took off 2 bases at V and 2 bases at J, with 9 bases between the two ends. In germline, CDR1 is ENHRY, CDR2 SYGVKD. The CDR3 is 14 residues long. CDR3 coding DNA: TGTGCCATCAGTGAGGGGCAGGGCAACACTGAAGCTTTCTTT. It encodes CAISEGQGNTEAFF.

The chain combines TRBV5-4 with TRBJ2-7; TRBD2 is a possible D gene (6 bases). V was shortened by 2 bases and J by 2 bases, with 17 bases between the two germline ends. CDR1 and CDR2 from the germline V gene are SGHNT and YYREEE (reference sequence). The CDR3 totals 16 residues. The CDR3 DNA reads TGTGCCAGCAGCTTTGGGGGGTCAGGGTACACCTACGAGCAGTACTTC. Translation: CASSFGGSGYTYEQYF.

The J gene is TRBJ1-5, the V gene TRBV6-5, with D unresolved. Per the germline V gene, CDR1 is MNHEY and CDR2 is SVGAGI. This CDR3 region has 13 residues. Trimming cost V 0 bases and J 5 bases, with 5 bases left between them. This chain's CDR3 is CASSYSAYQPQHF. CDR3 DNA sequence: TGTGCCAGCAGTTACTCGGCCTATCAGCCCCAGCATTTT.

The V and J genes are TRBV29-1 and TRBJ2-5; 12 bases are a match to TRBD2. The ends lost 1 base at V and 1 base at J; junction bases unmatched: 7. CDR3 length: 17 residues. Germline V gives CDR1 SQVTM, CDR2 ANQGSEA. The CDR3 region is CSVEGNLAGGSQETQYF. The DNA for the CDR3 is TGCAGCGTTGAAGGGAACCTAGCGGGAGGGAGCCAAGAGACCCAGTACTTC.

The gene calls are TRBV30 and TRBJ2-3, with TRBD2 matching over 16 bases. V was clipped by 5 bases and J by 8 bases; unmatched bases: 7. Per the germline V gene, CDR1 is GTSNPN and CDR2 is SVGIG (reference sequence). This CDR3 is 15 amino acids long. The CDR3 here is CAWGGLAGGPGTQYF. The CDR3 region has the DNA TGTGCCTGGGGGGGACTAGCGGGGGGGCCCGGTACGCAGTATTTT. Together with reference TRBV30 and TRBJ2-3, the CDR3 gives the full variable domain: SQTIHQWPATLVQPVGSPLSLECTVEGTSNPNLYWYRQAAGRGLQLLFYSVGIGQISSEVPQNLSASRPQDRQFILSSKKLLLSDSGFYLCAWGGLAGGPGTQYFGPGTRLTVL.

V and J are TRBV15 and TRBJ1-6; 8 bases align to TRBD1. The J segment lost 7 bases and the V segment lost 9 bases, leaving 11 bases of the junction unmatched. CDR3 length: 15 amino acids. Germline assignment: CDR1 LNHNV and CDR2 YYDKDF (reference sequence). CDR3 sequence: CATANRGVGNSPLHF. In DNA, the CDR3 is TGTGCCACAGCAAACAGGGGGGTGGGGAATTCACCCCTCCACTTT.

V is TRBV21-1 and J is TRBJ2-3; the table's TRBD2 call for D was not verified on the DNA. TRBV21-1 is a pseudogene locus. There are 14 residues in the CDR3. The CDR3 is CASSNLREVDTQYF. As DNA, the CDR3 is TGTGCCAGCAGCAATCTGCGGGAGGTAGATACGCAGTATTTT.

CDR3 DNA sequence: TGTGCCAGCAGTGGAAGTCAGGTTACGAACACTGAAGCTTTCTTT. The encoded protein is CASSGSQVTNTEAFF. This chain links TRBV6-1 with TRBJ1-1; no clear D gene. Trimming cost V 4 bases and J 1 base, with 13 bases left between them. There are 15 residues in the CDR3. The germline V gene encodes CDR1 MNHNS and CDR2 SASEGT.

The chain recombines TRBV5-1 with TRBJ2-5, with D perhaps matching TRBD1 (5 bases). CDR1 and CDR2 (germline): SGHRS, YFSETQ. The CDR3 is made up of 11 amino acids. The V end was cut by 1 base, the J end by 14 bases, with 12 bases between. As DNA, the CDR3 is TGCGCCAGCAGCTTGCAGGGTAGAAGTTACTTC. Its translation: CASSLQGRSYF.

This clone has a single count. Different DNA sequences within this sample yield the same CDR3. The V gene is TRBV20-1, the J gene TRBJ1-1, with D unresolved. Trimming pared 5 bases from V and 5 bases from J, leaving 9 bases between. CDR3 length: 11 amino acids. Germline assignment: CDR1 DFQATT and CDR2 SNEGSKA (reference sequence). The CDR3 DNA sequence: TGCAGTGCTGCAGGAAATACTGAAGCTTTCTTT. Translation: CSAAGNTEAFF.